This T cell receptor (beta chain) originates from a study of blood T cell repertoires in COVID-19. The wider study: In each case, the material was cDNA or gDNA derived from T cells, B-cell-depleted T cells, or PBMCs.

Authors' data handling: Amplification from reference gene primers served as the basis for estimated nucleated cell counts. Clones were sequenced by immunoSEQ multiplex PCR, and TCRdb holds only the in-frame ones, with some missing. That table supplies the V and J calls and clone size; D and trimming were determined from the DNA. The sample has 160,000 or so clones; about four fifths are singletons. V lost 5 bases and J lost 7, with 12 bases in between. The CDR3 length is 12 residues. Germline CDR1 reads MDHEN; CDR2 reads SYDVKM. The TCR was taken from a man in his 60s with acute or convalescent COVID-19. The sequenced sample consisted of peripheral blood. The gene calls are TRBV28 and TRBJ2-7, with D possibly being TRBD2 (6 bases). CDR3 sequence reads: CASSPGLREQYF. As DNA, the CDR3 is TGTGCCAGCAGTCCGGGACTGCGGGAGCAGTACTTC.